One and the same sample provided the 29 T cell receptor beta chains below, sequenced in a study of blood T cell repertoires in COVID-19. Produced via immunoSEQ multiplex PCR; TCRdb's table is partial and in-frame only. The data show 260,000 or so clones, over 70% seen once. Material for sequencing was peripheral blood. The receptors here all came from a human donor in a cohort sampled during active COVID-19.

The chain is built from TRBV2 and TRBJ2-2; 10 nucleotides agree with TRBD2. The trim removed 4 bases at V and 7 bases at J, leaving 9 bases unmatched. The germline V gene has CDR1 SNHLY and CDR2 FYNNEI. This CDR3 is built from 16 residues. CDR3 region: CASSVASGRAGGELFF. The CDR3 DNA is TGTGCCAGCAGTGTGGCCAGCGGGAGGGCAGGCGGGGAGCTGTTTTTT.

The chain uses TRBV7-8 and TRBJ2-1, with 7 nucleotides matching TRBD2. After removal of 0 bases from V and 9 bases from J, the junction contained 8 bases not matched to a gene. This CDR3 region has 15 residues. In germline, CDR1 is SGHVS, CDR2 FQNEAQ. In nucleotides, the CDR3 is TGTGCCAGCAGCTTAGCGGGAGGGCCCTTGGTTGAGCAGTTCTTC. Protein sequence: CASSLAGGPLVEQFF.

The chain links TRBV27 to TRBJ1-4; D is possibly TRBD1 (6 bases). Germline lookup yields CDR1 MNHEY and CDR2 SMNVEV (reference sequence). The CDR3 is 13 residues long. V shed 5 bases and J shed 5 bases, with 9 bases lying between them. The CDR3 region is CASSLTGNEKLFF. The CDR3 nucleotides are TGTGCCAGCAGTCTCACAGGGAATGAAAAACTGTTTTTT.

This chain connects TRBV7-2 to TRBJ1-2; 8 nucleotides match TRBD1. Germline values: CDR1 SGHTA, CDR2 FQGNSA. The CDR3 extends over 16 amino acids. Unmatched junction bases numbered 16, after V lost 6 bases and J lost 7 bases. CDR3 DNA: TGTGCCAGCAGGCCAGGGGGGGGGACAGGCGTCTCTGGCTACACCTTC. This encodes CASRPGGGTGVSGYTF.

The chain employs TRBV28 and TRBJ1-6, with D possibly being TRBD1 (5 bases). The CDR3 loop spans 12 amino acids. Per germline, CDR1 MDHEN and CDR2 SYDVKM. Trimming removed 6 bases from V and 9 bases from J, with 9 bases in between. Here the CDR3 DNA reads TGTGCCAGCAGCAGGGTTAGTTCACCCCTCCACTTT. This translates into CASSRVSSPLHF.

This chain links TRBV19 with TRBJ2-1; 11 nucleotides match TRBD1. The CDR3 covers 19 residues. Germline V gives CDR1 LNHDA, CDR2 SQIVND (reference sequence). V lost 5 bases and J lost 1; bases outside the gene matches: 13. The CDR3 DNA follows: TGTGCCAGTAGTCAACGGGACAGGGGGAGTTTTATGTCCTACAATGAGCAGTTCTTC. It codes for CASSQRDRGSFMSYNEQFF.

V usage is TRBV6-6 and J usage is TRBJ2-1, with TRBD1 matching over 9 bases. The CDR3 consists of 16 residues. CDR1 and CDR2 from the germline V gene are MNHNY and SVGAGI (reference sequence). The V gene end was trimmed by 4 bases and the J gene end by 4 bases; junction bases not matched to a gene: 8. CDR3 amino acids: CASSLLFGTGYNEQFF. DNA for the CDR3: TGTGCCAGCAGTTTACTGTTCGGGACAGGGTACAATGAGCAGTTCTTC.

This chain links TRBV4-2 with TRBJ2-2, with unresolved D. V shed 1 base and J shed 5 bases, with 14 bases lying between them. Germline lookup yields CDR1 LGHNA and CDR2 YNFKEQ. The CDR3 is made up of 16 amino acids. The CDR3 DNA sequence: TGTGCCAGCAGCCAAGGAAGCAGCGAGATTACCGGGGAGCTGTTTTTT. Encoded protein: CASSQGSSEITGELFF.

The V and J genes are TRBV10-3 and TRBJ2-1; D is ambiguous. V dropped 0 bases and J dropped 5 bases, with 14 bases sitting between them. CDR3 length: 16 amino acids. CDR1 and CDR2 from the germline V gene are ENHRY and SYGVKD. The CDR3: CAISESGSPLNNEQFF. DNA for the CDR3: TGTGCCATCAGTGAGTCTGGCTCTCCGCTTAACAATGAGCAGTTCTTC.

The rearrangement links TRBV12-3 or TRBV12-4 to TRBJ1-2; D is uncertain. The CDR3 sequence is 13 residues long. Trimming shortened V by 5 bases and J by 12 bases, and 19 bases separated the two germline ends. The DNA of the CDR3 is TGTGCCAGCAGTCCTACCCGACCGGGAAGCGACACCTTC. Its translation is CASSPTRPGSDTF.

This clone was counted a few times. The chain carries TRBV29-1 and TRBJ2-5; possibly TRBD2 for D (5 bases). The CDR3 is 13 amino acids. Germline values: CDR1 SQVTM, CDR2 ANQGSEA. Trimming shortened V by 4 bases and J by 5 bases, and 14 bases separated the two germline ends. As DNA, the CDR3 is TGCAGCGTTGGTCGTCAGCGAGGGGAGACCCAGTACTTC. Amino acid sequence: CSVGRQRGETQYF.

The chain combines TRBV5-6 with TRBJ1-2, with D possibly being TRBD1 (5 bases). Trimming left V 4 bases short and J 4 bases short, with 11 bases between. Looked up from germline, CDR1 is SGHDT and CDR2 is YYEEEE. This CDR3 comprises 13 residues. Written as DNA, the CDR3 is TGTGCCAGCAGCCCTCCACAGGCCTATGGCTACACCTTC. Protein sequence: CASSPPQAYGYTF.

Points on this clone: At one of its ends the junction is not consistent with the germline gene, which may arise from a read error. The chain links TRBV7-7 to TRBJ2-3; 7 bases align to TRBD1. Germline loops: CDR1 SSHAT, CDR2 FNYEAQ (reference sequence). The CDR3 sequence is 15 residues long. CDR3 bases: TGTGCTAGCAGCTTAGATGACAGGGCCACAGATACGCAGTATTTT. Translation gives CASSLDDRATDTQYF.

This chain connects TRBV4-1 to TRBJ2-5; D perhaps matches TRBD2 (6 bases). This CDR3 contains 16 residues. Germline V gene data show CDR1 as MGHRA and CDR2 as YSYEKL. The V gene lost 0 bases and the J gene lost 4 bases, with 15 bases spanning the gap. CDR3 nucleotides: TGCGCCAGCAGCCAAGAGGGCACTAGCTTCCCAGAGACCCAGTACTTC. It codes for CASSQEGTSFPETQYF.

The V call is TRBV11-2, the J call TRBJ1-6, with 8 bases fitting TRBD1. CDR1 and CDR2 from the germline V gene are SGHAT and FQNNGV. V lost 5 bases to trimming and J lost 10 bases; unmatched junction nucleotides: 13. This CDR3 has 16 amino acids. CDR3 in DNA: TGTGCCAGCAGCCGACAGGGGTTTCTAAATGGGTCACCCCTCCACTTT. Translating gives CASSRQGFLNGSPLHF.

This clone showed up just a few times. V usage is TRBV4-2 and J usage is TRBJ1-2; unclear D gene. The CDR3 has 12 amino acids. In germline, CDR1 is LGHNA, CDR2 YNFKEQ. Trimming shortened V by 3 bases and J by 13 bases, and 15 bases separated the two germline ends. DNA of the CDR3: TGTGCCAGCAGCCACGAGAGGTCCTGGTTCACCTTC. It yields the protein CASSHERSWFTF.

CDR3 coding DNA: TGTGCCAGCAGTTTAGGGGCAGGGTTTGGTGAAGCTTTCTTT. Its protein product is CASSLGAGFGEAFF. J is TRBJ1-1 and V is TRBV27; possible D gene TRBD1, 5 bases. With 2 bases removed from V and 7 bases from J, the gap between germline ends came to 14 bases. The CDR3 length is 14 residues. The germline CDR1 and CDR2 sequences are MNHEY and SMNVEV (reference sequence).

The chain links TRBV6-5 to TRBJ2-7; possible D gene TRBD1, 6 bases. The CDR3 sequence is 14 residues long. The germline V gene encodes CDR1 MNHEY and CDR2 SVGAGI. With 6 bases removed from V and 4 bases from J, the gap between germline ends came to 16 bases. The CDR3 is CASSRQATLYEQYF. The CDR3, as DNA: TGTGCCAGCAGCAGACAGGCTACTTTATACGAGCAGTACTTC.

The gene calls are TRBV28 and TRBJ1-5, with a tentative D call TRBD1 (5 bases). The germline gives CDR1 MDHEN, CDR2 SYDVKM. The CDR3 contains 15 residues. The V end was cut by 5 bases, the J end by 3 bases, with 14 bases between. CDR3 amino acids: CASSPHDRYNQPQHF. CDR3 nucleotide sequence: TGTGCCAGCAGTCCACATGACAGATACAATCAGCCCCAGCATTTT.

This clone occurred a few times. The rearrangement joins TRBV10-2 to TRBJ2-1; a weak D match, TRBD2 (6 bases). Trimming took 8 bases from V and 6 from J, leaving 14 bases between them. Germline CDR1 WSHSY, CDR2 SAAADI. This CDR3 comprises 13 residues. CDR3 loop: CASSSLGGNEQFF. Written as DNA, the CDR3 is TGCGCCAGCTCCTCTTTGGGGGGCAATGAGCAGTTCTTC.

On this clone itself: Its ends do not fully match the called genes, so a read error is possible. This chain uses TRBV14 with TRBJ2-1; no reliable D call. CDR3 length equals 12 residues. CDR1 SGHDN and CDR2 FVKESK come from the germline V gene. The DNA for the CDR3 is TGTGCCAGCAGTCAAGAAATTACATTACAGTTCTTC. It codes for CASSQEITLQFF.

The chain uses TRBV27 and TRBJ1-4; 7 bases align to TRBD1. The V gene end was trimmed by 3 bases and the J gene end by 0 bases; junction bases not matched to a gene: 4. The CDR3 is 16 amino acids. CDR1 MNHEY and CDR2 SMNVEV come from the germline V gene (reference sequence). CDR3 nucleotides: TGTGCCAGCAGTTTTGACAGGGATGCAACTAATGAAAAACTGTTTTTT. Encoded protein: CASSFDRDATNEKLFF.

CDR3 sequence (DNA): TGTGCCAGCAGTCCAGGGCCCCAAGAGCGGCAGTTCTTC. This gives the protein CASSPGPQERQFF. The chain joins TRBV12-3 or TRBV12-4 to TRBJ2-1; weak D call: TRBD1 (5 bases). The CDR3 is 13 amino acids. Trimming cost V 5 bases and J 12 bases, with 17 bases left between them.

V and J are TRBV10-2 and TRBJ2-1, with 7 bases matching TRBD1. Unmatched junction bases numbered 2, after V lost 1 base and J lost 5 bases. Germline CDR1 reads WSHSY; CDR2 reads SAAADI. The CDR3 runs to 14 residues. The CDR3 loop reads CASSEWGTDNEQFF. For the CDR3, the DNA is TGCGCCAGCAGTGAGTGGGGGACAGACAATGAGCAGTTCTTC.

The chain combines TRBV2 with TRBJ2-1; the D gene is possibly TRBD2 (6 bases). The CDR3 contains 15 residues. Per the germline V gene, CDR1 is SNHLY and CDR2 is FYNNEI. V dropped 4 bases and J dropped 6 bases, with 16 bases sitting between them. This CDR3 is CASSASWAGRNEQFF. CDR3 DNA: TGTGCCAGCAGTGCTTCTTGGGCGGGACGCAATGAGCAGTTCTTC.

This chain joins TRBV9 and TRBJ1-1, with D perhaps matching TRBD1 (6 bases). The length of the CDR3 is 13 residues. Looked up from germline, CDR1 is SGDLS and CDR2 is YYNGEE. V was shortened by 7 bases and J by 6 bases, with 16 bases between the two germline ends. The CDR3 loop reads CASSSQGFAEAFF. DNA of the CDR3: TGTGCCAGCTCCTCTCAGGGGTTCGCTGAAGCTTTCTTT.

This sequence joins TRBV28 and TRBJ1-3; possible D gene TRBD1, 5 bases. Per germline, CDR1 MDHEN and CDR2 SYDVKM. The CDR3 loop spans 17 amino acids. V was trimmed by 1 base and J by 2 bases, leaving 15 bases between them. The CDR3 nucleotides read TGTGCCAGCAGTTTATATGGGAGCGGGGGGGCTGGAAACACCATATATTTT. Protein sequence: CASSLYGSGGAGNTIYF.

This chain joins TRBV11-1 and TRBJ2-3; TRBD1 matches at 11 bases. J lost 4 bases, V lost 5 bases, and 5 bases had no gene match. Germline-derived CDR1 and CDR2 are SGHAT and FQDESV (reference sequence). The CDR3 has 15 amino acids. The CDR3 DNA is TGTGCCAGCAGCCCGGGACAGGGGGTCGCAGATACGCAGTATTTT. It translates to CASSPGQGVADTQYF. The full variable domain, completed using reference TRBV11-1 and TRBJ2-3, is EAEVAQSPRYKITEKSQAVAFWCDPISGHATLYWYRQILGQGPELLVQFQDESVVDDSQLPKDRFSAERLKGVDSTLKIQPAELGDSAMYLCASSPGQGVADTQYFGPGTRLTVL.

CDR3 nucleotide sequence: TGTGCCAGCAGCTTCCCCGGGGGGATAGCGAACACCGGGGAGCTGTTTTTT. Encoded protein: CASSFPGGIANTGELFF. This rearrangement joins TRBV7-9 to TRBJ2-2; 7 bases align to TRBD2. CDR1 and CDR2 from the germline V gene are SEHNR and FQNEAQ (reference sequence). The CDR3 is 17 amino acids. Germline trimming cut 3 bases from V and 0 bases from J; bases unmatched to any gene: 7.